This T cell receptor beta chain was obtained from a study of blood T cell repertoires in COVID-19. Study overall: Donors in the United States, Italy and Spain gave samples during acute or convalescent COVID-19.

The germline V and J ends were trimmed by 8 bases and 2 bases, with 14 bases remaining between them. The CDR3 has 13 residues. CDR1 is SQVTM, CDR2 ANQGSEA, per germline. This clone appeared once. Measured with immunoSEQ multiplex PCR; TCRdb has only the in-frame clones, and not every one. This table has 30,000 to 35,000 clones, around 82% appearing once. The sample consisted of peripheral blood. The clonotype comes from a man aged 45-60 years with acute or convalescent COVID-19. The chain links TRBV29-1 to TRBJ2-3, with D perhaps matching TRBD2 (6 bases). This CDR3 is CSPRVAATDTQYF. As DNA, the CDR3 is TGCAGCCCCAGGGTAGCGGCCACAGATACGCAGTATTTT.